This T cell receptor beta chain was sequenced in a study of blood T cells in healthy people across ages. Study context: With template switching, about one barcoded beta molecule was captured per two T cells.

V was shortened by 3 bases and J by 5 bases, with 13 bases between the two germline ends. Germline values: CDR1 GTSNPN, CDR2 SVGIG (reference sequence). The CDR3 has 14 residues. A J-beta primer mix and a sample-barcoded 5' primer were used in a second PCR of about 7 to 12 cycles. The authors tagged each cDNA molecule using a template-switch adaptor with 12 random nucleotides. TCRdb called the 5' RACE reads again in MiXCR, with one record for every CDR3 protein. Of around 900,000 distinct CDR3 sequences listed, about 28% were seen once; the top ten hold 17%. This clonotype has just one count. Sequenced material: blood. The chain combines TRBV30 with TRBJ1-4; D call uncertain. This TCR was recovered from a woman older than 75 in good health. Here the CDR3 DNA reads TGTGCCTGGAGGGTAGGGATGGCAAATGAAAAACTGTTTTTT. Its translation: CAWRVGMANEKLFF.